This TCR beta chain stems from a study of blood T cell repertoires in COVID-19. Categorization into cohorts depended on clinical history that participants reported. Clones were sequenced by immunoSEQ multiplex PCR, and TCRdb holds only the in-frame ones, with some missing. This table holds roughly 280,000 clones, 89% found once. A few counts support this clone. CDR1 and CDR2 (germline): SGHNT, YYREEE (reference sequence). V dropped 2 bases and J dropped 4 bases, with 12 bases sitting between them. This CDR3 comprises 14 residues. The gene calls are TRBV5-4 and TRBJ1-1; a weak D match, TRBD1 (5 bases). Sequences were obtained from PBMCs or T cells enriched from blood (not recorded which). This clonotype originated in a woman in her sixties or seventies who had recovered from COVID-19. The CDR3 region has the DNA TGTGCCAGCAGCTTTTTGACAGAAGCCACTGAAGCTTTCTTT. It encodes CASSFLTEATEAFF.